The present T cell receptor (beta chain) was sequenced within a study of T cell responses to AZD1222 COVID-19 vaccine. Overall study results and limits: Reportedly, close to half of spike-specific TCRs are directed against unmutated variant regions. There were vaccine-associated CD4 TCRs across spike, dominant at 160-218 and 743-854. Repertoires were collected only later (after the peak T cell response had occurred).

Remarks on this clone: Its target is unknown.

V was clipped by 5 bases and J by 3 bases; unmatched bases: 7. CDR1 and CDR2 from the germline V gene are SGHVS and FQNEAQ. This CDR3 is 15 amino acids long. Clones were read by immunoSEQ multiplex PCR, and TCRdb kept only the in-frame ones, dropping some. The repertoire includes 110,000 or so clones, around 89% of them detected once, and 6.5% sits in the top ten. This sequence originates from an adult who received the AZD1222 COVID-19 vaccine. The sequencing here drew on peripheral blood, taken 28 days after the second AZD1222 dose. This rearrangement joins TRBV7-8 to TRBJ2-7; 10 nucleotides agree with TRBD1. CDR3 region: CASSPRTGGYYEQYF. In DNA, the CDR3 is TGTGCCAGCAGCCCGAGGACAGGGGGTTACTACGAGCAGTACTTC.